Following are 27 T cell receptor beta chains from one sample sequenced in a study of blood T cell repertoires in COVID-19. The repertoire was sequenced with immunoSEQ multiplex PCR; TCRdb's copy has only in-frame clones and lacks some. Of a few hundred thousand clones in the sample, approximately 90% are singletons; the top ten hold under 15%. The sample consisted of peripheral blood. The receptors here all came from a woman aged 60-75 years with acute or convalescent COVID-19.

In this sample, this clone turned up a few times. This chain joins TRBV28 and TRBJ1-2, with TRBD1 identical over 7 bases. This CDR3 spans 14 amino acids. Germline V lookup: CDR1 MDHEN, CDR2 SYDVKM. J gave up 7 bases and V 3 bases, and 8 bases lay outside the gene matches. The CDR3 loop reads CASSLTGTAGGYTF. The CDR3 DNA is TGTGCCAGCAGTTTGACAGGGACGGCTGGTGGCTACACCTTC.

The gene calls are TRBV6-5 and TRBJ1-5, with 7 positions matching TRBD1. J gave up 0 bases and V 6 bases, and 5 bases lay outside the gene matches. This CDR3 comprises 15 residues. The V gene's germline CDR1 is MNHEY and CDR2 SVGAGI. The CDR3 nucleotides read TGTGCCAGCAGGGTCGACAGGGATAGCAATCAGCCCCAGCATTTT. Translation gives CASRVDRDSNQPQHF.

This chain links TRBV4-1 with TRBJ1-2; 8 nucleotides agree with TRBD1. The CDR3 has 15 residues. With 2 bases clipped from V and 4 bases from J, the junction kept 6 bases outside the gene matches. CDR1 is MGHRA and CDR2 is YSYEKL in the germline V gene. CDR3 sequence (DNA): TGCGCCAGCAGCCAACAGGGGGCAGGGTCCTATGGCTACACCTTC. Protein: CASSQQGAGSYGYTF.

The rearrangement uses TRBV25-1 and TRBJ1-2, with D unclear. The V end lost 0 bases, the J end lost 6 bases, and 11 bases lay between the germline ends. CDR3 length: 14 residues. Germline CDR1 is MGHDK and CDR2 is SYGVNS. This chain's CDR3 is CASSEYIAGNGYTF. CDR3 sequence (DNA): TGTGCCAGCAGTGAATATATCGCGGGGAATGGCTACACCTTC.

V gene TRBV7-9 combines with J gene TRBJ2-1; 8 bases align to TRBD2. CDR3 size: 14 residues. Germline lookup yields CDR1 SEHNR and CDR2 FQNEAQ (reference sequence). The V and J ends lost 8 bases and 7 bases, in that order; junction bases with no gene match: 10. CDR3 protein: CASGARTSQNEQFF. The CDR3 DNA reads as TGTGCCAGCGGAGCCCGGACTAGCCAGAATGAGCAGTTCTTC.

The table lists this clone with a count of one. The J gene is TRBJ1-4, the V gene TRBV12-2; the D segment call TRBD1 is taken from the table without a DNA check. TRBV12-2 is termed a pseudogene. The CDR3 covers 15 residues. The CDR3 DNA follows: TGTGCAAGTCGCTTGGCCGGACAGGGATGGGAAAAACTGTTTTTT. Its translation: CASRLAGQGWEKLFF.

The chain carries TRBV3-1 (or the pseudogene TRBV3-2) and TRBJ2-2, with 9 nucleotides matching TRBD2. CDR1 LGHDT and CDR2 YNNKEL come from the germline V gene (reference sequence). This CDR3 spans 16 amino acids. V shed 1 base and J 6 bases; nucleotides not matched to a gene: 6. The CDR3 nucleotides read TGTGCCAGCAGCCAAGGAAGCGGGGGGTTCCCCGGGGAGCTGTTTTTT. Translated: CASSQGSGGFPGELFF.

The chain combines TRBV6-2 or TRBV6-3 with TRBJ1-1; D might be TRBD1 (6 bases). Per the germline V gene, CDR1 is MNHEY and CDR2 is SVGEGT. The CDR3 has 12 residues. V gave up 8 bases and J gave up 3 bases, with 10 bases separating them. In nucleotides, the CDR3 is TGTGCCAGCGGCCAGGGGCACACTGAAGCTTTCTTT. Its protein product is CASGQGHTEAFF.

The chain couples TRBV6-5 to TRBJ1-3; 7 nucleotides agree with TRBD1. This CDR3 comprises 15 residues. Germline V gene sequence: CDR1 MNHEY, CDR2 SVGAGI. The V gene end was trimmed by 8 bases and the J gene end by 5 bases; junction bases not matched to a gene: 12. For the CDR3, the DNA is TGTGCCAGCTCTTTTAGTATGACAGGGAGAAACACCATATATTTT. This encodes CASSFSMTGRNTIYF.

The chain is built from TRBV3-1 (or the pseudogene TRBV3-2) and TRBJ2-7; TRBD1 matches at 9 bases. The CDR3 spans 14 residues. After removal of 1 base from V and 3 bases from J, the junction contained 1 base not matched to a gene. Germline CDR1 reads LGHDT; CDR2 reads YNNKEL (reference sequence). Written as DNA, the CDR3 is TGTGCCAGCAGCCAAGGGACAGGGGTCTACGAGCAGTACTTC. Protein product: CASSQGTGVYEQYF.

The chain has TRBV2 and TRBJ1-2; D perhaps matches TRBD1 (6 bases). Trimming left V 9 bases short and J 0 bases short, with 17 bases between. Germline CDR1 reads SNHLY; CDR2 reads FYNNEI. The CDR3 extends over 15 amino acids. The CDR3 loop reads CASTSPRGPNYGYTF. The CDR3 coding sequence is TGTGCCAGTACCTCACCCAGGGGACCTAACTATGGCTACACCTTC.

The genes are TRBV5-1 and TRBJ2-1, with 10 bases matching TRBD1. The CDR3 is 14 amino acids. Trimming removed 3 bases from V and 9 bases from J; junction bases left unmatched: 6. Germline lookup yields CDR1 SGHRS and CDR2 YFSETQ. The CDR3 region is CASSWGTGEGEQFF. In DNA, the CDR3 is TGCGCCAGCAGCTGGGGGACAGGGGAGGGTGAGCAGTTCTTC.

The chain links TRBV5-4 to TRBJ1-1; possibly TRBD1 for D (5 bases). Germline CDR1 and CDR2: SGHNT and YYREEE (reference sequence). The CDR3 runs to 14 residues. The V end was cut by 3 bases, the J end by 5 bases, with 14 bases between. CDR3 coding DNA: TGTGCCAGCAGCTCAGCGGGACTTCGGACTGAAGCTTTCTTT. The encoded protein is CASSSAGLRTEAFF. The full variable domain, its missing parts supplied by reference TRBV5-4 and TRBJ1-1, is ETGVTQSPTHLIKTRGQQVTLRCSSQSGHNTVSWYQQALGQGPQFIFQYYREEENGRGNFPPRFSGLQFPNYSSELNVNALELDDSALYLCASSSAGLRTEAFFGQGTRLTVV.

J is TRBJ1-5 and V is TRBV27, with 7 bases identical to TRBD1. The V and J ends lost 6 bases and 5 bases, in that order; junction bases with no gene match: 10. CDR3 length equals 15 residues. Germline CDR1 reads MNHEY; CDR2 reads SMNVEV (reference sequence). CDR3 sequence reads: CASRNLGQADQPQHF. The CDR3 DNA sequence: TGTGCCAGCAGGAACCTTGGACAGGCTGATCAGCCCCAGCATTTT.

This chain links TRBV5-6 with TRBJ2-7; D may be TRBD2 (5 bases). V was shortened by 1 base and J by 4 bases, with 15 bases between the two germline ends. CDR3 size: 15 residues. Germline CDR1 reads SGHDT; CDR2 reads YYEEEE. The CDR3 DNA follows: TGTGCCAGCAGCTTGCGAGGGTTCATCCTTTACGAGCAGTACTTC. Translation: CASSLRGFILYEQYF.

CDR3 amino acids: CASSFPASDMNTEAFF. CDR3 in DNA: TGTGCCAGCAGCTTTCCCGCTTCCGACATGAACACTGAAGCTTTCTTT. The chain couples TRBV5-8 to TRBJ1-1; D not resolved. The V and J ends lost 2 bases and 0 bases respectively, with 14 bases between them. This CDR3 contains 16 residues. Germline V CDR1 and CDR2: SGHTS, YDEGEE.

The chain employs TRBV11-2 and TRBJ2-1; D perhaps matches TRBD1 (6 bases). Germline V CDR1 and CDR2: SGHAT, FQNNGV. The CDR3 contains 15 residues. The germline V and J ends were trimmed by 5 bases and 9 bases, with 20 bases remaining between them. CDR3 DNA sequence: TGTGCCAGCAGCCCTGGACAGAGGGCGGGCGCTGAGCAGTTCTTC. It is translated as CASSPGQRAGAEQFF.

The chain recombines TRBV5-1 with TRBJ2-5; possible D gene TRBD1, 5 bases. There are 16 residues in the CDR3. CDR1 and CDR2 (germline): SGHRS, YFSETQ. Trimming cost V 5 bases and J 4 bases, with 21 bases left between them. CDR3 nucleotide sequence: TGCGCCAGCAGACAGTCGGGCAGGGAACCGGCAGAGACCCAGTACTTC. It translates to CASRQSGREPAETQYF.

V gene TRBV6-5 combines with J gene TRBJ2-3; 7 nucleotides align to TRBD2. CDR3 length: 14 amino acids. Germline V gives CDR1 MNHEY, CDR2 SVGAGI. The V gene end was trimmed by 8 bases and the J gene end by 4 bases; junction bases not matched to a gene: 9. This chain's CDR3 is CASRRSSGADTQYF. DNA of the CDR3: TGTGCCAGCCGTCGGTCTAGCGGTGCAGATACGCAGTATTTT.

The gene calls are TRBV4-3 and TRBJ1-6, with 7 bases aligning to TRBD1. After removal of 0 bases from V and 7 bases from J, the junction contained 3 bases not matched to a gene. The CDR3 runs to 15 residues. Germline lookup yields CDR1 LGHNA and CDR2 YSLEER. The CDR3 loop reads CASSQDSRGNSPLHF. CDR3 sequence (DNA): TGCGCCAGCAGCCAAGATTCCAGGGGGAATTCACCCCTCCACTTT.

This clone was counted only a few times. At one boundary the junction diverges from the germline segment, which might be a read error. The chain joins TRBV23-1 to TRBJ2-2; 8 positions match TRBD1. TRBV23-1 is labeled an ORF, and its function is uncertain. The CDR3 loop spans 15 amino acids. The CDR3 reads CASSEDRARHRGAVF. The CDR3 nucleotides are TGCGCCAGCAGTGAGGACAGGGCACGACACCGGGGAGCTGTTTTT.

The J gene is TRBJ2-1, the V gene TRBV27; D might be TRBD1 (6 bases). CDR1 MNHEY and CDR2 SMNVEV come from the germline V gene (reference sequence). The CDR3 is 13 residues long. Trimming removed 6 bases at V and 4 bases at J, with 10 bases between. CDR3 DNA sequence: TGTGCCAGCAGCCTTGGACAGTACAATGAGCAGTTCTTC. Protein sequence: CASSLGQYNEQFF.

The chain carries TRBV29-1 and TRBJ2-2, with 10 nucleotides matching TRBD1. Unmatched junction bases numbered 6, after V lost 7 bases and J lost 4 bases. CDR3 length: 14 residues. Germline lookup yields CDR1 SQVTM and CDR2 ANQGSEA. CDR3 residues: CSGGQGTPTGELFF. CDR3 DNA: TGCAGCGGGGGACAGGGGACCCCCACCGGGGAGCTGTTTTTT.

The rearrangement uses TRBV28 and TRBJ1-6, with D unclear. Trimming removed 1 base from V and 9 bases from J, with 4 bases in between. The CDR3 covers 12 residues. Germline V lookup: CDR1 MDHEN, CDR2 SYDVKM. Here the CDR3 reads CASSLSRSPLHF. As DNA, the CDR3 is TGTGCCAGCAGTTTATCTCGTTCACCCCTCCACTTT.

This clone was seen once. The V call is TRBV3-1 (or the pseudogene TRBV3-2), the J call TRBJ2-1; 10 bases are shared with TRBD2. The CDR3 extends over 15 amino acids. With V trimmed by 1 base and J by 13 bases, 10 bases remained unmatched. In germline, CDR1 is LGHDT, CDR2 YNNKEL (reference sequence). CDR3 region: CASSQGLAGPLAQFF. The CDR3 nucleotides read TGTGCCAGCAGCCAAGGACTAGCGGGTCCCTTGGCTCAGTTCTTC.

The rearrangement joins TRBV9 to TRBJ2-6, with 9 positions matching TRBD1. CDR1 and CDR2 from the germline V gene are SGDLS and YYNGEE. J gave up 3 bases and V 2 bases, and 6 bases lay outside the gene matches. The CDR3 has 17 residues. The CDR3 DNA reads TGTGCCAGCAGCGTCGGGACAGGGAGAAGTGGGGCCAACGTCCTGACTTTC. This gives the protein CASSVGTGRSGANVLTF.

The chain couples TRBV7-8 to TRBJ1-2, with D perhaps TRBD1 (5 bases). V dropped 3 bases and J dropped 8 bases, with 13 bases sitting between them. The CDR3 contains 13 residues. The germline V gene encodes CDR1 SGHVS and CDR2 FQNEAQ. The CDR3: CASSFGGARGYTF. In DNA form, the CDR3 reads TGTGCCAGCAGCTTCGGAGGGGCGAGGGGCTACACCTTC.